Listed below are T cell receptor beta chains from one sample, sequenced in a study of CD8+ T cells in alopecia areata. The method was immunoSEQ multiplex PCR; TCRdb's version includes in-frame clones alone and lacks a portion of them. The sample has over 150,000 clones; approximately 56% are singletons. The material was CD4+ T cells sorted from blood, obtained at week 4, from a patient treated with tofacitinib. These receptors originate from a human donor with alopecia areata. The CDR3 runs from the conserved cysteine through the conserved F or W. Fields, in order: J gene, V gene, D gene, clone size, CDR3 protein, CDR3 DNA. A D gene is named only where the DNA matches it firmly. Clone sizes are given selectively: once, few, many, or a class where the clone is expanded.

J gene: TRBJ2-7
V gene: TRBV15
D gene: TRBD2
clone size: -
CDR3 protein: CATSRLAGYEQYF
CDR3 DNA: TGTGCCACCAGCAGGTTAGCGGGGTACGAGCAGTACTTC

J gene: TRBJ1-3
V gene: TRBV30
D gene: -
clone size: few
CDR3 protein: CAWSEAGYSGNTIYF
CDR3 DNA: TGTGCCTGGAGTGAGGCAGGGTACTCTGGAAACACCATATATTTT

J gene: TRBJ2-7
V gene: TRBV6-5
D gene: TRBD1
clone size: -
CDR3 protein: CASSRTGGNSYEQYF
CDR3 DNA: TGTGCCAGCAGCAGAACAGGGGGGAACTCCTACGAGCAGTACTTC

J gene: TRBJ2-5
V gene: TRBV27
D gene: -
clone size: -
CDR3 protein: CASRRGGADQETQYF
CDR3 DNA: TGTGCCAGCCGAAGAGGGGGAGCGGACCAAGAGACCCAGTACTTC

J gene: TRBJ2-2
V gene: TRBV5-1
D gene: TRBD1
clone size: -
CDR3 protein: CASSSQGQGAGGELFF
CDR3 DNA: TGCGCCAGCAGCTCCCAGGGACAGGGGGCCGGCGGGGAGCTGTTTTTT

J gene: TRBJ2-5
V gene: TRBV7-2
D gene: -
clone size: -
CDR3 protein: CASSLYGETQYF
CDR3 DNA: TGTGCCAGCAGCTTATACGGGGAGACCCAGTACTTC

J gene: TRBJ1-1
V gene: TRBV29-1
D gene: TRBD1
clone size: -
CDR3 protein: CSDGTGAKSRTEAFF
CDR3 DNA: TGCAGCGACGGGACAGGGGCCAAAAGTCGGACTGAAGCTTTCTTT

J gene: TRBJ1-1
V gene: TRBV18
D gene: TRBD1
clone size: -
CDR3 protein: CASSLGGQGNTEAFF
CDR3 DNA: TGTGCCAGCTCACTTGGGGGACAGGGTAACACTGAAGCTTTCTTT

J gene: TRBJ1-1
V gene: TRBV7-9
D gene: TRBD1
clone size: few
CDR3 protein: CASSGQGATEAFF
CDR3 DNA: TGTGCCAGCAGCGGACAGGGGGCCACTGAAGCTTTCTTT

J gene: TRBJ2-3
V gene: TRBV30
D gene: -
clone size: -
CDR3 protein: CATEEPPTDTQYF
CDR3 DNA: TGTGCGACAGAGGAACCGCCCACAGATACGCAGTATTTT

J gene: TRBJ2-3
V gene: TRBV4-2
D gene: TRBD1
clone size: few
CDR3 protein: CASSAQDIGTGSTDTQYF
CDR3 DNA: TGTGCCAGCAGCGCACAAGACATCGGGACAGGGAGCACAGATACGCAGTATTTT

J gene: TRBJ2-5
V gene: TRBV25-1
D gene: -
clone size: -
CDR3 protein: CASSSGRLQETQYF
CDR3 DNA: TGTGCCAGCAGTTCAGGACGCTTACAAGAGACCCAGTACTTC

J gene: TRBJ2-5
V gene: TRBV29-1
D gene: TRBD2
clone size: -
CDR3 protein: CSVGTSGGQETQYF
CDR3 DNA: TGCAGCGTTGGGACTAGCGGGGGTCAAGAGACCCAGTACTTC

J gene: TRBJ1-1
V gene: TRBV29-1
D gene: -
clone size: -
CDR3 protein: CSAHRGTEAFF
CDR3 DNA: TGCAGCGCTCACAGAGGGACTGAAGCTTTCTTT

J gene: TRBJ2-1
V gene: TRBV30
D gene: TRBD2
clone size: few
CDR3 protein: CAWSVAGGTPYNEQFF
CDR3 DNA: TGTGCCTGGAGTGTCGCCGGGGGGACCCCCTACAATGAGCAGTTCTTC